Presented here are 6 T cell receptor beta chains from one specimen sequenced in a study of cytomegalovirus exposure and HLA in healthy donors. This PCR relied on a set of 60 Vbeta primers and 13 Jbeta primers. TCRdb keeps only in-frame clones here, not all; method: immunoSEQ multiplex PCR. The sample has fewer than 100,000 clones; about four fifths are singletons. The specimen was PBMCs. The source of these receptors is a woman in her 40s in good health and CMV-seronegative.

In its sample, this clone was seen a few times. V and J are TRBV5-4 and TRBJ2-5; 8 positions agree with TRBD2. V shed 3 bases, J shed 5 bases, and the junction held 6 bases outside the gene matches. This CDR3 region has 14 residues. The germline V gene has CDR1 SGHNT and CDR2 YYREEE (reference sequence). The CDR3 sequence is CASSSRGGRETQYF. CDR3 bases: TGTGCCAGCAGCTCCCGGGGGGGGAGGGAGACCCAGTACTTC.

The V gene is TRBV30, the J gene TRBJ2-5; 8 nucleotides agree with TRBD1. With 5 bases clipped from V and 5 bases from J, the junction kept 10 bases outside the gene matches. This CDR3 region has 14 residues. Germline CDR1 GTSNPN, CDR2 SVGIG (reference sequence). The CDR3 sequence is CAWRRQGWVETQYF. The DNA for the CDR3 is TGTGCCTGGCGCCGACAGGGGTGGGTGGAGACCCAGTACTTC.

This chain joins TRBV15 and TRBJ2-5, with a tentative D call TRBD2 (6 bases). Germline CDR1 LNHNV, CDR2 YYDKDF (reference sequence). The CDR3 covers 14 residues. Trimming shortened V by 1 base and J by 2 bases, and 8 bases separated the two germline ends. The chain's CDR3 is CATSRGGVQETQYF. The CDR3 region has the DNA TGTGCCACCAGCAGAGGCGGGGTACAAGAGACCCAGTACTTC.

The chain carries TRBV19 and TRBJ1-1, with a possible D match to TRBD1 (6 bases). Germline CDR1 and CDR2: LNHDA and SQIVND (reference sequence). Trimming shortened V by 5 bases and J by 5 bases, and 12 bases separated the two germline ends. The CDR3 loop spans 13 amino acids. The CDR3 region has the DNA TGTGCCAGTAGTGCACAGGGTTTGACTGAAGCTTTCTTT. It is translated as CASSAQGLTEAFF.

The chain uses TRBV6-4 and TRBJ2-1; 10 nucleotides align to TRBD2. CDR1 is MRHNA and CDR2 is SNTAGT in the germline V gene. The length of the CDR3 is 16 residues. V was clipped by 0 bases and J by 3 bases; unmatched bases: 2. The CDR3 loop reads CASSDSLAGDYNEQFF. CDR3 bases: TGTGCCAGCAGTGACTCTCTAGCGGGGGACTACAATGAGCAGTTCTTC.

J is TRBJ1-2 and V is TRBV5-6; TRBD1 aligns across 8 bases. The CDR3 totals 17 residues. CDR1 is SGHDT, CDR2 YYEEEE, per germline. Germline trimming cut 0 bases from V and 5 bases from J; bases unmatched to any gene: 12. CDR3 sequence: CASSLEIYKGQVYGYTF. The CDR3 nucleotides are TGTGCCAGCAGCTTGGAAATTTATAAGGGACAGGTTTATGGCTACACCTTC.